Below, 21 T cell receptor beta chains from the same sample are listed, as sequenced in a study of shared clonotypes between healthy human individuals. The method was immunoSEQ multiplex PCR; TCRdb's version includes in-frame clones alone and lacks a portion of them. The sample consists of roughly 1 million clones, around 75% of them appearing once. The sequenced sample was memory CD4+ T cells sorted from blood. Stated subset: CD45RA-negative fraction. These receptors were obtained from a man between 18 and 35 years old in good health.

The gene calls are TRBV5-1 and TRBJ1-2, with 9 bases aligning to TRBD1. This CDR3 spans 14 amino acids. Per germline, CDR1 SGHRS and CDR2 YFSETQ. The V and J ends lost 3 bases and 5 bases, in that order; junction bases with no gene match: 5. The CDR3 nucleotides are TGCGCCAGCAGCTGGACGGGACAGGGTTATGGCTACACCTTC. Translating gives CASSWTGQGYGYTF.

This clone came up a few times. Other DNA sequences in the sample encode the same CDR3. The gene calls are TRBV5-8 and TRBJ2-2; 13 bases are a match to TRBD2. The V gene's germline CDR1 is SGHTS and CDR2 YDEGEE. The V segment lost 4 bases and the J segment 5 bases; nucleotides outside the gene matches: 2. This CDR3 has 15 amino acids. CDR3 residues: CASSLGLAGTGELFF. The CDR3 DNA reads TGTGCCAGCAGCCTGGGACTAGCGGGGACCGGGGAGCTGTTTTTT.

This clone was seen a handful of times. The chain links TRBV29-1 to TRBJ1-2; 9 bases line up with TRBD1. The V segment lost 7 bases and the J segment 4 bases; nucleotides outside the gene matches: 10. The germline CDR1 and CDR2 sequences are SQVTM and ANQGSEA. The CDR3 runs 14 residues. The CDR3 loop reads CSGLGQGEPYGYTF. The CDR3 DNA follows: TGCAGCGGCCTGGGACAGGGTGAACCCTATGGCTACACCTTC.

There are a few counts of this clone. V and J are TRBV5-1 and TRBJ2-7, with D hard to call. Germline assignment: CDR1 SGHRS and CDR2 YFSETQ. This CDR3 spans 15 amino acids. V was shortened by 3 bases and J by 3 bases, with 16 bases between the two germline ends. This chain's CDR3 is CASSSNFRANYEQYF. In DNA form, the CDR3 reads TGCGCCAGCAGCTCGAACTTCCGGGCAAACTACGAGCAGTACTTC.

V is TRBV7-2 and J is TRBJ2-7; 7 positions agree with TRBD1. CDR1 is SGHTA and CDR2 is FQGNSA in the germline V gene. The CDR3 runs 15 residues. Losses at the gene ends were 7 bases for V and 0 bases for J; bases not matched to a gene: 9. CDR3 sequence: CASTRRDSVSYEQYF. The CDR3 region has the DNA TGTGCCAGCACCCGCCGGGACAGCGTCTCCTACGAGCAGTACTTC.

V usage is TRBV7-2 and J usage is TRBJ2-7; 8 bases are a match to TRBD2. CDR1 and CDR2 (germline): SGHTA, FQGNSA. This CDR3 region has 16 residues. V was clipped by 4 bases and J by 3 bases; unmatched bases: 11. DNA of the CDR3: TGTGCCAGCAGCTACGGAGCAGCGGGAGCGGGCTACGAGCAGTACTTC. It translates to CASSYGAAGAGYEQYF.

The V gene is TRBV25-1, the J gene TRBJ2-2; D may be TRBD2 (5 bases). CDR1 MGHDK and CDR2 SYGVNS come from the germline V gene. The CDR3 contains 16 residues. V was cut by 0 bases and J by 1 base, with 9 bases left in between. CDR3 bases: TGTGCCAGCAGTGAATATCTCCGGGGGAACACCGGGGAGCTGTTTTTT. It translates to CASSEYLRGNTGELFF.

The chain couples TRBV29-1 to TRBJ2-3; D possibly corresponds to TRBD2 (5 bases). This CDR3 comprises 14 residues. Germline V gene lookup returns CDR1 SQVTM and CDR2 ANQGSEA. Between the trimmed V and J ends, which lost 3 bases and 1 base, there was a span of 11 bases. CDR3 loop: CSVEGQRGTDTQYF. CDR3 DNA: TGCAGCGTTGAGGGTCAGAGGGGCACAGATACGCAGTATTTT.

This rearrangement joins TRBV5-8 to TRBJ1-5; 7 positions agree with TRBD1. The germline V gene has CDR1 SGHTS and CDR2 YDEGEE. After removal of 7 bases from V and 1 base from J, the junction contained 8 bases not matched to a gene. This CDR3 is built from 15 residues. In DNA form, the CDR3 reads TGTGCCAGCCGTCCACCGGGACAGAGCAATCAGCCCCAGCATTTT. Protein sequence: CASRPPGQSNQPQHF.

In nucleotides, the CDR3 is TGTGCCAGCAGATGGGACACATTGAACACTGAAGCTTTCTTT. Residues: CASRWDTLNTEAFF. V usage is TRBV6-1 and J usage is TRBJ1-1; possible D gene TRBD1, 6 bases. Per germline, CDR1 MNHNS and CDR2 SASEGT. This CDR3 is 14 amino acids long. Trimming pared 6 bases from V and 0 bases from J, leaving 11 bases between.

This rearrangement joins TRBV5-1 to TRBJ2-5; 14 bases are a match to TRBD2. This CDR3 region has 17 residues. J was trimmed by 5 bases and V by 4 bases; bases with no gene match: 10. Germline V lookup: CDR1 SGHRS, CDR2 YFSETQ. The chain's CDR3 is CASSPQPTSGGVETQYF. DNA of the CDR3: TGCGCCAGCAGCCCCCAACCGACTAGCGGGGGGGTCGAGACCCAGTACTTC.

The CDR3 DNA is TGTGCCAGCAGTCCGGGACAGGGGCTCATTTCGTACTTC. Protein product: CASSPGQGLISYF. V is TRBV28 and J is TRBJ2-7; 10 bases agree with TRBD1. The junction had 10 bases not matched to a gene; V was cut back by 5 bases and J by 12 bases. The CDR3 is made up of 13 amino acids. The germline gives CDR1 MDHEN, CDR2 SYDVKM. Looking up the rest from reference TRBV28 and TRBJ2-7 gives the full variable domain: DVKVTQSSRYLVKRTGEKVFLECVQDMDHENMFWYRQDPGLGLRLIYFSYDVKMKEKGDIPEGYSVSREKKERFSLILESASTNQTSMYLCASSPGQGLISYFGPGTRLTVT.

The CDR3 coding sequence is TGTGCCAGCAGTGAAGACTGGGTTCGCGAGCAGTACTTC. Its protein is CASSEDWVREQYF. This sequence joins TRBV6-1 and TRBJ2-7; D uncertain. Per germline, CDR1 MNHNS and CDR2 SASEGT. CDR3 length: 13 amino acids. V was shortened by 1 base and J by 6 bases, with 10 bases between the two germline ends.

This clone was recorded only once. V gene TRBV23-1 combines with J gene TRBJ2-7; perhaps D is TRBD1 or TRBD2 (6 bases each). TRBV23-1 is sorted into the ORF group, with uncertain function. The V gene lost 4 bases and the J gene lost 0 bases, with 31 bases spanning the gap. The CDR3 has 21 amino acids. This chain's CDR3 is CASSPGASDSNANYPSYEQYF. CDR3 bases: TGCGCCAGCAGTCCGGGGGCTAGCGATTCCAACGCAAACTACCCCTCCTACGAGCAGTACTTC.

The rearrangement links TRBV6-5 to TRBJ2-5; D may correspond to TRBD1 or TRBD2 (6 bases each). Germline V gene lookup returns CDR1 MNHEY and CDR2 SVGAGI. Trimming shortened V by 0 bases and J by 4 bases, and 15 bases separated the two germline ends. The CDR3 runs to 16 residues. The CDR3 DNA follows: TGTGCCAGCAGTTACTCGCCCAGGGGCGGGGTAGAGACCCAGTACTTC. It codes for CASSYSPRGGVETQYF.

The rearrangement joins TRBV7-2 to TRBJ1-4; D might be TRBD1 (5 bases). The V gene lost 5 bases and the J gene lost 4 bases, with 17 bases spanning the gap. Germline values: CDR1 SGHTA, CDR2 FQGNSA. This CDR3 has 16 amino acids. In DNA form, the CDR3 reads TGTGCCAGCAGCGTTTCATCAGGGAGCTTTAATGAAAAACTGTTTTTT. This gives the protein CASSVSSGSFNEKLFF.

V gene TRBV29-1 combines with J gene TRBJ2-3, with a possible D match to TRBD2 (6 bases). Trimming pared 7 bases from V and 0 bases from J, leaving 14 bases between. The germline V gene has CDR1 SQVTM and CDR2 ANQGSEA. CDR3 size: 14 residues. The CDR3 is CSAPLGGSTDTQYF. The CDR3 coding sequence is TGCAGCGCCCCACTCGGGGGAAGCACAGATACGCAGTATTTT.

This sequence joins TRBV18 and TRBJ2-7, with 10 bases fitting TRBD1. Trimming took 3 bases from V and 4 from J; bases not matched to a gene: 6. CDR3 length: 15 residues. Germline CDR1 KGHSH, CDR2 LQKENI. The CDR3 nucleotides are TGTGCCAGCTCACCGTCGACAGGGGGCGGTTACGAGCAGTACTTC. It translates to CASSPSTGGGYEQYF.

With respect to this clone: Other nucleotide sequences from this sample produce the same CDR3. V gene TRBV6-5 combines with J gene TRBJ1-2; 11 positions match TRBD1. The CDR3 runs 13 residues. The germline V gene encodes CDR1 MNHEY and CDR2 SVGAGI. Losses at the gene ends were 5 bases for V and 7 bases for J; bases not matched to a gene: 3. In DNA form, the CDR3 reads TGTGCCAGCAGTCGGGGACAGGGGGGTGGCTACACCTTC. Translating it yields CASSRGQGGGYTF.

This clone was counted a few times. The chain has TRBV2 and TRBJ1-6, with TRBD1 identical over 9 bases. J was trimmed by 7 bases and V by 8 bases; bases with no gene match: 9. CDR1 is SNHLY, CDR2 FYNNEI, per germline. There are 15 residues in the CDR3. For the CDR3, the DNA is TGTGCCAGCCTTAGGACAGGGGTCACAAATTCACCCCTCCACTTT. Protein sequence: CASLRTGVTNSPLHF.

For the CDR3, the DNA is TGTGCCAGCAGTGAACAGGGATCGGGGCAGCCCCAGCATTTT. This codes for CASSEQGSGQPQHF. V gene TRBV2 combines with J gene TRBJ1-5; TRBD1 is a possible D gene (5 bases). The CDR3 extends over 14 amino acids. The V and J ends lost 2 bases and 7 bases respectively, with 12 bases between them. The germline V gene encodes CDR1 SNHLY and CDR2 FYNNEI.